The rows below give T cell receptor beta chains drawn from one sample of a study of regulatory T cells in long-lasting Graves disease. Each CDR3 protein gets one entry after TCRdb re-called the multiplex PCR reads with MiXCR. This table has approximately 440,000 distinct CDR3 sequences, 15% to 20% appearing once. These data also formed part of another study, on T cells in Graves' hyperthyroidism and ophthalmopathy.

Sequenced material: peripheral blood mononuclear cells (PBMCs), taken at new diagnosis, from a patient treated with antithyroid drugs. The receptors were sampled from a man aged 40-50 years with Graves disease. The CDR3 runs from the conserved cysteine through the conserved F or W. Each record gives: V gene, D gene, J gene, CDR3 length, clone size, CDR3 protein, CDR3 DNA. D genes are given only for firm matches. A clone size is listed for some rows: how often the clone was seen (once, few, many), or a class if it is expanded.

TRBV11-2	-	TRBJ2-1	13	many	CASSLDHGFPQFF	TGTGCCAGCAGCTTAGATCACGGGTTCCCCCAGTTCTTC
TRBV27	-	TRBJ1-1	17	many	CASSPIPGRPWITEAFF	TGTGCCAGCAGCCCTATTCCGGGACGCCCCTGGATCACTGAAGCTTTCTTT
TRBV5-1	TRBD1	TRBJ1-2	14	-	CASSFTGADYGYTF	TGCGCCAGCAGCTTCACAGGGGCGGACTATGGCTACACCTTC
TRBV28	-	TRBJ2-1	14	many	CASSFVSGDNEQFF	TGTGCCAGCAGTTTTGTTTCTGGCGACAATGAGCAGTTCTTC
TRBV11-2	-	TRBJ1-1	13	-	CASSFHTNTEAFF	TGTGCCAGCAGCTTTCATACGAACACTGAAGCTTTCTTT
TRBV25-1	-	TRBJ1-6	15	-	CASSKATPHNSPLHF	TGTGCCAGCAGCAAAGCCACCCCACATAATTCACCCCTCCACTTT
TRBV27	-	TRBJ2-7	17	many	CASSYRTVPLPGDEQYF	TGTGCCAGCAGTTATCGGACAGTCCCACTACCTGGCGACGAGCAGTACTTC
TRBV30	-	TRBJ2-1	12	many	CAWSPLGTEQFF	TGTGCCTGGAGTCCCCTGGGGACTGAGCAGTTCTTC
TRBV27	TRBD2	TRBJ2-5	16	many	CASSFHGIGTKETQYF	TGTGCCAGCAGTTTTCATGGAATAGGGACTAAAGAGACCCAGTACTTC
TRBV20-1	TRBD2	TRBJ2-2	18	many	CSATVTYAGGANTGELFF	TGCAGTGCTACGGTGACATACGCGGGAGGGGCGAACACCGGGGAGCTGTTTTTT
TRBV5-4	TRBD1	TRBJ2-7	14	few	CASRGNRGLGEQYF	TGTGCCAGCAGGGGAAACAGGGGGCTCGGCGAGCAGTACTTC
TRBV19	-	TRBJ1-6	17	few	CASSIGTGTPNNSPLHF	TGTGCCAGTAGTATTGGAACCGGGACACCTAATAATTCACCCCTCCACTTT
TRBV11-2	-	TRBJ2-7	15	many	CASTLERLGSYEQYF	TGTGCCAGCACGTTGGAAAGGCTGGGCTCCTACGAGCAGTACTTC
TRBV10-3	TRBD1	TRBJ2-7	16	-	CAISEFHNRGKYEQYF	TGTGCCATCAGTGAGTTCCATAACAGGGGGAAATACGAGCAGTACTTC
TRBV20-1	TRBD1	TRBJ2-1	13	many	CSVGGQGLSEQFF	TGCAGTGTAGGGGGACAGGGTTTAAGTGAGCAGTTCTTC
TRBV5-5	-	TRBJ2-3	15	many	CASSIPWGQADTQYF	TGTGCCAGCAGCATTCCCTGGGGTCAGGCAGATACGCAGTATTTT
TRBV20-1	TRBD2	TRBJ2-7	14	many	CSAKGTSATYEQYF	TGCAGTGCTAAAGGGACTAGCGCTACCTACGAGCAGTACTTC
TRBV2	TRBD1	TRBJ1-1	15	many	CASSAEGTANTEAFF	TGTGCCAGCAGTGCGGAGGGGACAGCGAACACTGAAGCTTTCTTT
TRBV5-1	-	TRBJ2-7	15	many	CASRVGPSSSYEQYF	TGCGCCAGCAGGGTGGGACCGTCCAGCTCCTACGAGCAGTACTTC
TRBV29-1	-	TRBJ2-7	13	many	CSVLRPRSYEQYF	TGCAGCGTTCTCAGGCCCCGCTCCTACGAGCAGTACTTC
TRBV19	-	TRBJ2-3	14	once	CASSILGNTDTQYF	TGTGCCAGTAGTATACTGGGGAACACAGATACGCAGTATTTT
TRBV2	TRBD2	TRBJ2-7	12	many	CASRGGNYEQYF	TGTGCCAGCAGGGGGGGGAATTACGAGCAGTACTTC
TRBV20-1	-	TRBJ2-7	13	-	CSARASRSYEQYF	TGCAGTGCTAGAGCGTCGCGATCCTACGAGCAGTACTTC
TRBV11-3	-	TRBJ2-1	16	once	CASSGQGWGNYNEQFF	TGTGCCAGCAGCGGACAAGGGTGGGGGAATTACAATGAGCAGTTCTTC
TRBV7-9	-	TRBJ2-1	18	-	CASSLPPRLAGYVGEQFF	TGTGCCAGCAGCTTACCCCCGAGGTTGGCGGGGTATGTAGGTGAGCAGTTCTTC
TRBV20-1	-	TRBJ1-1	11	many	CSAGRVTEAFF	TGCAGTGCTGGCAGGGTCACTGAAGCTTTCTTT
TRBV28	TRBD2	TRBJ2-2	16	-	CASTLLGAGPPGELFF	TGTGCCAGCACCCTATTAGGAGCGGGGCCCCCCGGGGAGCTGTTTTTT
TRBV13	TRBD1	TRBJ2-7	13	few	CASSRYRGYEQYF	TGTGCCAGCAGCCGCTACAGGGGCTACGAGCAGTACTTC
TRBV2	-	TRBJ2-3	14	many	CASSERGPADTQYF	TGTGCCAGCAGTGAAAGAGGTCCCGCAGATACGCAGTATTTT
TRBV3-1	-	TRBJ2-7	11	-	CASSHHGTEYF	TGTGCCAGCAGCCACCACGGGACGGAGTACTTC
TRBV11-1	-	TRBJ2-7	13	many	CASSATTAYEQYF	TGTGCCAGCAGCGCGACAACAGCCTACGAGCAGTACTTC
TRBV3-1	-	TRBJ2-3	17	many	CASSQELARGSTDTQYF	TGTGCCAGCAGCCAAGAGCTGGCCCGGGGGAGCACAGATACGCAGTATTTT
TRBV12-3/TRBV12-4	-	TRBJ2-5	13	many	CASSFLLQETQYF	TGTGCCAGCAGTTTTCTGTTACAAGAGACCCAGTACTTC
TRBV19	TRBD2	TRBJ2-1	16	few	CASGLAGDFSYNEQFF	TGTGCCAGCGGACTAGCGGGAGATTTCTCCTACAATGAGCAGTTCTTC
TRBV12-5	-	TRBJ2-3	14	-	CASGFSGGTDTQYF	TGTGCTAGTGGTTTCTCTGGGGGTACAGATACGCAGTATTTT
TRBV12-3/TRBV12-4	TRBD1	TRBJ1-4	13	-	CASWTGREKKLFF	TGTGCCAGCTGGACAGGGAGGGAGAAAAAACTGTTTTTT
TRBV3-1	-	TRBJ2-1	15	-	CASSQDLGRELEQFF	TGTGCCAGCAGCCAAGATCTCGGACGGGAGCTAGAGCAGTTCTTC
TRBV4-1	-	TRBJ1-2	13	-	CASSQQQGYGYTF	TGCGCCAGCAGCCAACAACAGGGCTATGGCTACACCTTC
TRBV25-1	-	TRBJ2-7	13	-	CASSGDTFYGQYF	TGTGCCAGCAGTGGGGACACCTTCTACGGGCAGTACTTC
TRBV12-3/TRBV12-4	TRBD1	TRBJ2-7	15	many	CASSQGTGGLFEQYF	TGTGCCAGCAGCCAAGGGACAGGGGGTTTGTTCGAGCAGTACTTC
TRBV6-2/TRBV6-3	TRBD1	TRBJ2-2	15	few	CASKVGDRATGELFF	TGTGCCAGCAAGGTCGGGGACAGGGCAACCGGGGAGCTGTTTTTT
TRBV30	TRBD1	TRBJ2-1	14	-	CAWNKGTVNNEQFF	TGTGCCTGGAATAAAGGGACAGTAAACAATGAGCAGTTCTTC
TRBV2	-	TRBJ2-7	14	-	CTSSEWQGSYEQYF	TGTACCAGCAGTGAATGGCAGGGAAGCTACGAGCAGTACTTC
TRBV6-2/TRBV6-3	TRBD1	TRBJ1-1	15	-	CASSYGIQGGTEAFF	TGTGCCAGCAGTTACGGGATCCAGGGGGGGACTGAAGCTTTCTTT
TRBV12-3/TRBV12-4	-	TRBJ2-1	14	-	CASSFSDTYNEQFF	TGTGCCAGCAGTTTTAGCGACACCTACAATGAGCAGTTCTTC
TRBV7-9	TRBD1	TRBJ2-4	16	-	CASSPSQGVAKNIQYF	TGTGCCAGCAGCCCATCCCAGGGGGTAGCCAAAAACATTCAGTACTTC
TRBV28	TRBD1	TRBJ1-1	14	many	CASRGQGIRTEAFF	TGTGCCAGCAGGGGACAGGGGATAAGGACTGAAGCTTTCTTT
TRBV25-1	-	TRBJ2-7	15	-	CASAGRGGRTYEQYF	TGTGCCAGCGCTGGCCGTGGGGGACGGACCTACGAGCAGTACTTC
TRBV19	TRBD1	TRBJ1-2	15	-	CASSIGTTGNYGYTF	TGTGCCAGTAGTATAGGAACGACAGGGAACTATGGCTACACCTTC
TRBV20-1	-	TRBJ2-1	14	many	CSAREASAYNEQFF	TGCAGTGCCAGAGAAGCTAGCGCCTACAATGAGCAGTTCTTC
TRBV27	-	TRBJ2-7	14	few	CASSTHFGSYEQYF	TGTGCCAGCAGTACCCACTTCGGCTCCTACGAGCAGTACTTC
TRBV20-1	-	TRBJ2-7	12	-	CSAVGRDYEQYF	TGCAGTGCGGTCGGCCGCGACTACGAGCAGTACTTC
TRBV12-3/TRBV12-4	-	TRBJ2-5	13	many	CASRSTSQETQYF	TGTGCCAGCAGATCGACTAGTCAAGAGACCCAGTACTTC
TRBV12-3/TRBV12-4	TRBD1	TRBJ2-7	14	many	CASSSGTGGIEQYF	TGTGCCAGCAGTTCCGGGACAGGGGGCATCGAGCAGTACTTC
TRBV24-1	-	TRBJ2-1	15	-	CATSGEGRVMSEQFF	TGTGCCACCAGCGGCGAGGGCAGGGTGATGAGTGAGCAGTTCTTC
TRBV2	TRBD2	TRBJ2-7	13	many	CATLLAGANEQYF	TGTGCCACCCTACTAGCGGGAGCGAACGAGCAGTACTTC
TRBV28	TRBD1	TRBJ1-2	15	many	CASSFLPGTGSGYTF	TGTGCCAGCAGTTTTCTTCCCGGGACAGGGTCCGGCTACACCTTC